The table lists the clone carrying this TCR delta chain with a few counts. The protein in TCRdb stems from a much larger clone and differs at residue 8 from this DNA's translation, likely a read error; here the protein is translated from the DNA. TCRdb reprocessed the multiplex PCR reads through CATT. This table holds 90,000 or so delta-chain clones, 0.8% to 1% found once. This record belongs to a study of γδ T cells in repeated Plasmodium falciparum infection. Study details: Donors had four controlled P. falciparum NF54 infections over about 640 days. Timepoints: baseline, immediately before selected infections, and 21 days after every infection.

J lost 0 bases, V lost 2 bases, and 24 bases had no gene match. Germline assignment: CDR1 TSWWSYY and CDR2 QGS. The CDR3 totals 22 residues. Bulk repertoires came from Vgamma9/Vdelta2+ or Vdelta2-negative gammadelta T cells flow-sorted from PBMC. The source of this sequence is a pool of human donors (malaria-infected and uninfected, not separated). The chain couples TRDV1 to TRDJ1, with 7 bases fitting TRDD3. TCRdb records no J gene; here it was assigned by comparing the DNA to germline. What was sequenced was gamma-delta T cells from blood. CDR3 sequence: CALGETGSPPTRGISYTDKLIF. The CDR3 DNA follows: TGTGCTCTTGGGGAAACCGGCTCCCCACCGACTAGGGGGATTTCGTACACCGATAAACTCATCTTT.